Shown below are 2 T cell receptor beta chains from a single sample sequenced in a study of T cells in Graves' hyperthyroidism and ophthalmopathy. TCR beta CDR3 regions were amplified from RNA transcripts. First-round RT-PCR with HTBI primers amplified the TCR CDR3 region. TCRdb used MiXCR to reprocess the multiplex PCR reads, holding one entry per CDR3 protein. Here the sample spans over 150,000 distinct CDR3 sequences, 15% to 20% being singletons. Source material: blood. The receptor source for this set is a woman in her 50s with Graves' hyperthyroidism.

V is TRBV12-3 or TRBV12-4 and J is TRBJ2-1; TRBD2 matches at 7 bases. The CDR3 extends over 13 amino acids. Losses at the gene ends were 6 bases for V and 12 bases for J; bases not matched to a gene: 11. The DNA for the CDR3 is TGTGCCAGCAGCCCTACTAGCGCGGGCCCGCAGTTCTTC. Translation: CASSPTSAGPQFF.

To note about this clonotype: This may be a read error: a much more frequent sequence differs by one nucleotide. This rearrangement joins TRBV4-2 to TRBJ2-7; D not certain. Trimming left V 4 bases short and J 7 bases short, with 11 bases between. Germline V gene sequence: CDR1 LGHNA, CDR2 YNFKEQ. CDR3 length equals 12 residues. In DNA form, the CDR3 reads TGTGCCAGCAGCCGAGATAGGGAAGAGCAGTACTTC. Translated: CASSRDREEQYF.